The rows below give T cell receptor beta chains drawn from one sample of a study of cytomegalovirus exposure and HLA in healthy donors. Here immunoSEQ multiplex PCR was the method, and the copy in TCRdb shows in-frame clones only, minus some. The data contain over 100,000 clones, about 80% of them singletons. Sequenced input: PBMCs. The receptors here all came from a man aged 25 to 45 in good health and CMV-seronegative. Each CDR3 is given with its conserved first and last residue. Fields, in order: J gene, V gene, clone size, D gene, CDR3 protein, CDR3 DNA. D genes are given only for firm matches. Clone size is given for some rows only: seen once, a few or many times, or a class if the clone is expanded.

j_gene: TRBJ2-2; v_gene: TRBV7-8; abundance: NA; d_gene: NA; CDR3aa: CASSLYGTQAGELFF; CDR3nt: TGTGCCAGCAGCTTATACGGTACCCAGGCCGGGGAGCTGTTTTTT
j_gene: TRBJ2-1; v_gene: TRBV28; abundance: NA; d_gene: TRBD2; CDR3aa: CASSHRGGTHNEQFF; CDR3nt: TGTGCCAGCAGCCATCGGGGGGGCACGCACAATGAGCAGTTCTTC
j_gene: TRBJ2-5; v_gene: TRBV7-2; abundance: few; d_gene: TRBD2; CDR3aa: CASSSFRTRETQYF; CDR3nt: TGTGCCAGCAGCTCCTTTAGGACTAGAGAGACCCAGTACTTC
j_gene: TRBJ1-1; v_gene: TRBV15; abundance: few; d_gene: NA; CDR3aa: CATSAGGGSTEAFF; CDR3nt: TGTGCCACCAGCGCCGGCGGGGGTTCCACTGAAGCTTTCTTT
j_gene: TRBJ2-4; v_gene: TRBV5-1; abundance: NA; d_gene: TRBD1; CDR3aa: CASSETTGTGNIQYF; CDR3nt: TGCGCCAGCAGCGAAACTACCGGGACAGGGAACATTCAGTACTTC
j_gene: TRBJ1-4; v_gene: TRBV7-9; abundance: once; d_gene: NA; CDR3aa: CASSGWTAHADEKLFF; CDR3nt: TGTGCCAGCAGCGGATGGACAGCCCACGCCGACGAAAAACTGTTTTTT
j_gene: TRBJ1-1; v_gene: TRBV30; abundance: NA; d_gene: NA; CDR3aa: CACTPVGGNTEAFF; CDR3nt: TGTGCCTGCACTCCGGTAGGGGGGAACACTGAAGCTTTCTTT
j_gene: TRBJ1-1; v_gene: TRBV5-1; abundance: NA; d_gene: TRBD1; CDR3aa: CASSASGTGWNTEAFF; CDR3nt: TGCGCCAGCAGCGCCTCCGGGACAGGTTGGAACACTGAAGCTTTCTTT
j_gene: TRBJ2-5; v_gene: TRBV7-9; abundance: NA; d_gene: NA; CDR3aa: CASSHGELETQYF; CDR3nt: TGTGCCAGCAGCCACGGAGAGCTGGAGACCCAGTACTTC
j_gene: TRBJ2-7; v_gene: TRBV5-5; abundance: NA; d_gene: NA; CDR3aa: CASSFSQLPYEQYF; CDR3nt: TGTGCCAGCAGCTTTTCACAGCTCCCCTACGAGCAGTACTTC
j_gene: TRBJ1-1; v_gene: TRBV28; abundance: NA; d_gene: NA; CDR3aa: CASSLGGEGAFF; CDR3nt: TGTGCCAGCAGTCTTGGGGGGGAGGGAGCTTTCTTT
j_gene: TRBJ1-3; v_gene: TRBV7-9; abundance: NA; d_gene: TRBD1; CDR3aa: CASSFGTASGNTIYF; CDR3nt: TGTGCCAGCAGCTTCGGGACAGCCTCTGGAAACACCATATATTTT
j_gene: TRBJ2-5; v_gene: TRBV7-2; abundance: once; d_gene: NA; CDR3aa: CASSLVWGPQETQYF; CDR3nt: TGTGCCAGCAGCTTAGTTTGGGGGCCCCAAGAGACCCAGTACTTC
j_gene: TRBJ1-3; v_gene: TRBV19; abundance: NA; d_gene: NA; CDR3aa: CASTTLSPSAGNTIYF; CDR3nt: TGTGCCAGTACCACCTTGAGTCCTTCGGCTGGAAACACCATATATTTT
j_gene: TRBJ1-5; v_gene: TRBV7-2; abundance: NA; d_gene: NA; CDR3aa: CASSFGGGSQPQHF; CDR3nt: TGTGCCAGCAGCTTCGGAGGAGGTAGTCAGCCCCAGCATTTT
j_gene: TRBJ2-7; v_gene: TRBV7-6; abundance: NA; d_gene: TRBD1; CDR3aa: CASSGDRDEQYF; CDR3nt: TGTGCCAGCAGCGGAGACAGGGACGAGCAGTACTTC
j_gene: TRBJ2-1; v_gene: TRBV23-1; abundance: NA; d_gene: NA; CDR3aa: CASSQSRRERGLGTSYNEQFF; CDR3nt: TGCGCCAGCAGTCAATCTAGGAGGGAGAGAGGTTTAGGGACCTCCTACAATGAGCAGTTCTTC
j_gene: TRBJ2-2; v_gene: TRBV2; abundance: NA; d_gene: NA; CDR3aa: CASSGTWAGELFF; CDR3nt: TGTGCCAGCAGTGGGACATGGGCCGGGGAGCTGTTTTTT
j_gene: TRBJ1-4; v_gene: TRBV5-5; abundance: NA; d_gene: NA; CDR3aa: CASSAGNFNEKLFF; CDR3nt: TGTGCCAGCAGCGCGGGGAATTTTAATGAAAAACTGTTTTTT
j_gene: TRBJ2-2; v_gene: TRBV5-1; abundance: few; d_gene: NA; CDR3aa: CASSLDRVGTGELFF; CDR3nt: TGCGCCAGCAGCTTGGACAGGGTAGGCACCGGGGAGCTGTTTTTT
j_gene: TRBJ2-7; v_gene: TRBV6-5; abundance: few; d_gene: NA; CDR3aa: CASRITRESSYEQYF; CDR3nt: TGTGCCAGCAGGATCACCCGGGAGAGCTCCTACGAGCAGTACTTC
j_gene: TRBJ1-4; v_gene: TRBV6-6; abundance: NA; d_gene: NA; CDR3aa: CASSYMGAINEKLFF; CDR3nt: TGTGCCAGCAGTTACATGGGGGCGATAAATGAAAAACTGTTTTTT
j_gene: TRBJ2-2; v_gene: TRBV29-1; abundance: NA; d_gene: TRBD1; CDR3aa: CSVGQGQNTGELFF; CDR3nt: TGCAGCGTTGGACAGGGCCAGAACACCGGGGAGCTGTTTTTT
j_gene: TRBJ2-1; v_gene: TRBV2; abundance: NA; d_gene: TRBD2; CDR3aa: CASSGLAGGDNEQFF; CDR3nt: TGTGCCAGCAGTGGCCTAGCGGGAGGGGACAATGAGCAGTTCTTC
j_gene: TRBJ1-4; v_gene: TRBV19; abundance: once; d_gene: TRBD1; CDR3aa: CASSPGQGDGTNEKLFF; CDR3nt: TGTGCCAGTAGTCCGGGACAGGGAGACGGAACTAATGAAAAACTGTTTTTT
j_gene: TRBJ2-7; v_gene: TRBV28; abundance: once; d_gene: NA; CDR3aa: CASSPPGRGSYEQYF; CDR3nt: TGTGCCAGCAGCCCCCCAGGGAGGGGGTCCTACGAGCAGTACTTC
j_gene: TRBJ1-5; v_gene: TRBV27; abundance: NA; d_gene: TRBD1; CDR3aa: CASRPTGAYQPQHF; CDR3nt: TGTGCCAGCAGGCCAACAGGGGCCTATCAGCCCCAGCATTTT
j_gene: TRBJ1-1; v_gene: TRBV11-2; abundance: NA; d_gene: TRBD1; CDR3aa: CASSPGQGAGTEAFF; CDR3nt: TGTGCCAGCAGCCCAGGACAGGGGGCTGGCACTGAAGCTTTCTTT
j_gene: TRBJ2-5; v_gene: TRBV5-1; abundance: NA; d_gene: TRBD2; CDR3aa: CASSSGTSGGQETQYF; CDR3nt: TGCGCCAGCAGCTCCGGGACTAGCGGGGGGCAAGAGACCCAGTACTTC
j_gene: TRBJ2-7; v_gene: TRBV7-2; abundance: NA; d_gene: TRBD2; CDR3aa: CASSTGTSATYEQYF; CDR3nt: TGTGCCAGCAGCACTGGGACTAGTGCAACCTACGAGCAGTACTTC
j_gene: TRBJ2-5; v_gene: TRBV6-5; abundance: few; d_gene: NA; CDR3aa: CASSYEGRRQETQYF; CDR3nt: TGTGCCAGCAGTTACGAAGGGAGGCGGCAAGAGACCCAGTACTTC